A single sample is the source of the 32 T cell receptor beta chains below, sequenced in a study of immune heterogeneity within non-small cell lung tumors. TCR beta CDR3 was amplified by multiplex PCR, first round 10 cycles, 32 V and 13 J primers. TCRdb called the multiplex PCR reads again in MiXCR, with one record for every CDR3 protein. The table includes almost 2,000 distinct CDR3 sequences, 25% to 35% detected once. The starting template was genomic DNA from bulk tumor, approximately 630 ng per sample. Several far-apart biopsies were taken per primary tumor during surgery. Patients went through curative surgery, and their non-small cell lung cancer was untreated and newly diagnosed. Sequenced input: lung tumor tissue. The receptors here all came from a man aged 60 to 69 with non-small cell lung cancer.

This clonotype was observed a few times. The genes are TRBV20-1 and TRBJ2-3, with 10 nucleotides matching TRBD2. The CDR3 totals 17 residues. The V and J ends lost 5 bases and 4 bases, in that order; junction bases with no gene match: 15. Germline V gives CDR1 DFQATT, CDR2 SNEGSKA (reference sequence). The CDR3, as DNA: TGCAGTGCTTCGACTAGCGGGCCCACCGGGGACCCAGATACGCAGTATTTT. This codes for CSASTSGPTGDPDTQYF.

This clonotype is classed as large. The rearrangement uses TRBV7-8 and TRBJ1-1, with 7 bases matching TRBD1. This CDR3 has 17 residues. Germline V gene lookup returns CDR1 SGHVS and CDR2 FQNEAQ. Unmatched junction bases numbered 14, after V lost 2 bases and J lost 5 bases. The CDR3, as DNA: TGTGCCAGCAGCTTACAAGCCCCCCCGGGCAGGGGGACTGAAGCTTTCTTT. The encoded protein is CASSLQAPPGRGTEAFF.

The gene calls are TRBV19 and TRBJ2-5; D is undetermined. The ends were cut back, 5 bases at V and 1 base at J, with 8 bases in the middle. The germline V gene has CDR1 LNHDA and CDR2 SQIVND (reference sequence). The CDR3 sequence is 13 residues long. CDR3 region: CASSATFQETQYF. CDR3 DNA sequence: TGTGCCAGTAGTGCCACCTTCCAAGAGACCCAGTACTTC.

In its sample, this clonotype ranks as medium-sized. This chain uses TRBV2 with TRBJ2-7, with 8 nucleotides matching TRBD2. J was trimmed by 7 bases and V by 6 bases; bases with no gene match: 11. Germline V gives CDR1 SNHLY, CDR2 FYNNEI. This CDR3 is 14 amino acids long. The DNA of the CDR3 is TGTGCCAGCAGCTTCGGCCGGGAGGGTAGGGAGCAGTACTTC. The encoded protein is CASSFGREGREQYF.

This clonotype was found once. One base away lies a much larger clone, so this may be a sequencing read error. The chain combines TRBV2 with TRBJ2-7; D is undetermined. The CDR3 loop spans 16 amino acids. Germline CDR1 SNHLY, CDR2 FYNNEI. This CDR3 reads CASIESPRVYSYEQYV. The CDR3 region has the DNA TGTGCCAGCATTGAATCGCCTAGGGTCTACTCCTACGAGCAGTACGTC.

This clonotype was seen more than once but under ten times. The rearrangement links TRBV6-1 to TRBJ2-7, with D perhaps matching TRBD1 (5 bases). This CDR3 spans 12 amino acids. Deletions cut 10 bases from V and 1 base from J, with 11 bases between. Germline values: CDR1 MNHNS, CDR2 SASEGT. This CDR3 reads CAIGHGSYEQYF. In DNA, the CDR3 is TGTGCCATAGGACATGGTTCCTACGAGCAGTACTTC.

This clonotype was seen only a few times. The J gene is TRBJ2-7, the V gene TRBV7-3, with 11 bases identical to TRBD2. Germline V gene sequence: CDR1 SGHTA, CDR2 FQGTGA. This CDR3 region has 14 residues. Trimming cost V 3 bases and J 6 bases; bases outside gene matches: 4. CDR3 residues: CASSLLAGGSEQYF. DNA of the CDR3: TGTGCCAGCAGCTTGCTAGCGGGAGGCTCCGAGCAGTACTTC. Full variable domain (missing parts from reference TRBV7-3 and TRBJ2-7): GAGVSQTPSNKVTEKGKYVELRCDPISGHTALYWYRQSLGQGPEFLIYFQGTGAADDSGLPNDRFFAVRPEGSVSTLKIQRTERGDSAVYLCASSLLAGGSEQYFGPGTRLTVT.

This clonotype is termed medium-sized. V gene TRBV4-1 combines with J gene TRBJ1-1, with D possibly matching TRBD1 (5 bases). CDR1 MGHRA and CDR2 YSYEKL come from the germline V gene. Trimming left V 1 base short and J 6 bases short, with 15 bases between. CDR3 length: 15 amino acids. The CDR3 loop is CASSQVFGGRAEAFF. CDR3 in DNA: TGCGCCAGCAGCCAAGTATTCGGGGGTAGGGCTGAAGCTTTCTTT.

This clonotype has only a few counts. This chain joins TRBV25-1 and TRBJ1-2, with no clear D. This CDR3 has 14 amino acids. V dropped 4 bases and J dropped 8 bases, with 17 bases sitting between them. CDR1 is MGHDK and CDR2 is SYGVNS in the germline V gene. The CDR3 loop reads CASSGPSGVGGYTF. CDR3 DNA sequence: TGTGCCAGCAGTGGACCCTCAGGAGTAGGCGGCTACACCTTC.

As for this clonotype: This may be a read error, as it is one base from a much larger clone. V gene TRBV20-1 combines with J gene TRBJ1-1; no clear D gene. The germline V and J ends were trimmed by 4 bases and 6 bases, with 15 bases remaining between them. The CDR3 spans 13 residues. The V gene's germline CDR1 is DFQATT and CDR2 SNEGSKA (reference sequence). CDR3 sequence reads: CSATEGGRSEAFF. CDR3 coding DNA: TGCAGTGCTACTGAAGGAGGGAGATCTGAAGCTTTCTTT.

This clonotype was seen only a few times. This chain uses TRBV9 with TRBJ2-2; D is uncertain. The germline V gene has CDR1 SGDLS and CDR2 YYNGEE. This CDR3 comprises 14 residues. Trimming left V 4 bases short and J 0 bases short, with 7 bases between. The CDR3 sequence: CASSPTTNTGELFF. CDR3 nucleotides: TGTGCCAGCAGCCCAACCACGAACACCGGGGAGCTGTTTTTT.

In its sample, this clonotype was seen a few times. CDR3 coding DNA: TGCGCCAGCAGAGATAACCGACAGGGGGATATTGATGGCTACACCTTC. Its translation: CASRDNRQGDIDGYTF. The J gene is TRBJ1-2, the V gene TRBV5-1; TRBD1 matches 9 bases. Germline CDR1 reads SGHRS; CDR2 reads YFSETQ. V shed 5 bases, J shed 6 bases, and the junction held 14 bases outside the gene matches. The CDR3 consists of 16 residues.

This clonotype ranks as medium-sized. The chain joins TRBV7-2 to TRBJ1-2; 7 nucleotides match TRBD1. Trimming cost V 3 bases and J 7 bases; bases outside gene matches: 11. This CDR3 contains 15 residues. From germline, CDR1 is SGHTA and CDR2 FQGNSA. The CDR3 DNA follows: TGTGCCAGCAGCTTTCTTGACAGGGAATGGGCTGGCTACACCTTC. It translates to CASSFLDREWAGYTF.

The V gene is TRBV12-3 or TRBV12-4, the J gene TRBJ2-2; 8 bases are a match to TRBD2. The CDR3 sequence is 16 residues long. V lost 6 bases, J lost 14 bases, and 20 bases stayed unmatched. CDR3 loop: CASSSGTSIRTVDLFF. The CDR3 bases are TGTGCCAGCAGCTCCGGGACTAGTATTCGGACCGTGGATCTGTTTTTT.

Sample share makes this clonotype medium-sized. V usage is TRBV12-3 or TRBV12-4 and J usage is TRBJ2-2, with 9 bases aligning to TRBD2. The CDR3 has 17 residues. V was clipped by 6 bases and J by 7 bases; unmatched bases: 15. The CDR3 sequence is CASRGESREGRHGELFF. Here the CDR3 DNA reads TGTGCCAGCAGGGGGGAGTCGCGGGAGGGCCGGCACGGGGAGCTGTTTTTT.

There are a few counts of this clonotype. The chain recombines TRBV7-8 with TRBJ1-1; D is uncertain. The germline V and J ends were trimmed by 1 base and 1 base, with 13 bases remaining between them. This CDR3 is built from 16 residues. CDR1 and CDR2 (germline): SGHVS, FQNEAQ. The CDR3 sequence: CASSLVEGVGNTEAFF. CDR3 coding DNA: TGTGCCAGCAGCTTAGTCGAGGGCGTCGGGAACACTGAAGCTTTCTTT.

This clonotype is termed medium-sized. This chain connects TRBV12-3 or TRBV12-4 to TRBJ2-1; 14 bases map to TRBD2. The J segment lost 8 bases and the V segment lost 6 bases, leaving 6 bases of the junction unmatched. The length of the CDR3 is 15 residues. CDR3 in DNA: TGTGCCAGCAGCCCGACTAGCGGGAGGGCGTATGAGCAGTTCTTC. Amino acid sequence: CASSPTSGRAYEQFF.

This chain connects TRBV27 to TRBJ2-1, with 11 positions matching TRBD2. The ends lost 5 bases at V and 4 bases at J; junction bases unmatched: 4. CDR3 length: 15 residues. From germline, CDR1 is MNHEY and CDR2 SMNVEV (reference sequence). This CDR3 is CASSRGTSGYNEQFF. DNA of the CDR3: TGTGCCAGCAGTCGTGGGACTAGCGGATACAATGAGCAGTTCTTC.

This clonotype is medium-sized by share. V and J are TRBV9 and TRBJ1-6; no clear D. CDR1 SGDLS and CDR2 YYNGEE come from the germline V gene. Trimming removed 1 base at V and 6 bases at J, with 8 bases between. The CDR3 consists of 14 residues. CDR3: CASSVRAFNSPLHF. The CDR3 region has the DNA TGTGCCAGCAGCGTAAGGGCCTTTAATTCACCCCTCCACTTT.

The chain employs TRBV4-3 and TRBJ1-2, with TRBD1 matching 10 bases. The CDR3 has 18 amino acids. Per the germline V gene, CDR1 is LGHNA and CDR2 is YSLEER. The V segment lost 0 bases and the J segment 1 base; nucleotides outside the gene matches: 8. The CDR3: CASSQDGDRGLLNYGYTF. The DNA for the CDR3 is TGCGCCAGCAGCCAAGATGGGGACAGGGGTCTTCTTAACTATGGCTACACCTTC.

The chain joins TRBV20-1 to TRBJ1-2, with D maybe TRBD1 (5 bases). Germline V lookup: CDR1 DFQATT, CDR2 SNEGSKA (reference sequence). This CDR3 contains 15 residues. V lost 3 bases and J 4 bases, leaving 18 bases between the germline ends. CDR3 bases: TGCAGTGCTAGGCCCCCGGTGGGGGTGGGCTATGGCTACACCTTC. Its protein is CSARPPVGVGYGYTF.

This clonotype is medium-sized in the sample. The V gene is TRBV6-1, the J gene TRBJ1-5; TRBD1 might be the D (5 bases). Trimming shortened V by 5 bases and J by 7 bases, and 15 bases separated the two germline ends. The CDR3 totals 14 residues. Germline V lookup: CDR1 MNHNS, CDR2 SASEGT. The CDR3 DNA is TGTGCCAGCAGTCCCCGGGCCACAGGACAGCCCCAGCATTTT. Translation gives CASSPRATGQPQHF.

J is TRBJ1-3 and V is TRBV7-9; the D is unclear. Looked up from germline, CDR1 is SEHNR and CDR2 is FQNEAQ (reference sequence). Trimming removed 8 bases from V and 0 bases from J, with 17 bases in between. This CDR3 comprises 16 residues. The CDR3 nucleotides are TGTGCCAGCTTTTTAGGGCCCCGAACCTCTGGAAACACCATATATTTT. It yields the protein CASFLGPRTSGNTIYF.

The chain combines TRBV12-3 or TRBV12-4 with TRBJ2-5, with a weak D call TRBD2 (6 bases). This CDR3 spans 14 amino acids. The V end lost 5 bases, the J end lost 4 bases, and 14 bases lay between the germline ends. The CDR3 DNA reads TGTGCCAGCAGTCGCGGACGGAGGGGAGAGACCCAGTACTTC. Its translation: CASSRGRRGETQYF.

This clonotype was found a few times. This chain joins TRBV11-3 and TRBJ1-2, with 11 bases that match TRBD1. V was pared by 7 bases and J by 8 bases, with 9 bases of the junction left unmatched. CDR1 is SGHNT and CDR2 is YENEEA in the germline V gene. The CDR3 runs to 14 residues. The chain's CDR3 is CASTRTGGAGGYTF. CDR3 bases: TGTGCCAGCACACGGACAGGGGGCGCGGGCGGCTACACCTTC.

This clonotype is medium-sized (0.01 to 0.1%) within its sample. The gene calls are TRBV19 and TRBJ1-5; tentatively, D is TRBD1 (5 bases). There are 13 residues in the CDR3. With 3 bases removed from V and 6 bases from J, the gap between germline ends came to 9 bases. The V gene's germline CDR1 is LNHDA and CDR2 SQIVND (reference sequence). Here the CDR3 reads CASSIGGGQPQHF. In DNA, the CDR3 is TGTGCCAGTAGTATCGGGGGGGGTCAGCCCCAGCATTTT.

CDR3 region: CATSRDNPRGRRPQHF. DNA for the CDR3: TGTGCCACCAGCAGAGACAACCCCAGGGGACGTCGGCCCCAGCATTTT. The chain uses TRBV15 and TRBJ1-5, with TRBD1 as a possible D gene (6 bases). The CDR3 contains 16 residues. V lost 0 bases and J 9 bases, leaving 18 bases between the germline ends. Germline assignment: CDR1 LNHNV and CDR2 YYDKDF (reference sequence).

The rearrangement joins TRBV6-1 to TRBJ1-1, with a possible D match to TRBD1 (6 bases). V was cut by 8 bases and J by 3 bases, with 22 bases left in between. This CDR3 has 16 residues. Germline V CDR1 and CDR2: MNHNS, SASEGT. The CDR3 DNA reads TGTGCCAGCTCATCAGGGGAGGGGCAGTTGGACACTGAAGCTTTCTTT. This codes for CASSSGEGQLDTEAFF.

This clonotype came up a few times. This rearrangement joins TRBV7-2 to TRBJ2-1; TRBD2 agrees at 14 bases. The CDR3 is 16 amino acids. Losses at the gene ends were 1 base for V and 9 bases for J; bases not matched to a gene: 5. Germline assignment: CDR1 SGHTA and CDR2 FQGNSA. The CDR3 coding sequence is TGTGCCAGCAGCTTAGAGGGGACTAGCGGGAGATTTGAGCAGTTCTTC. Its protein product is CASSLEGTSGRFEQFF.

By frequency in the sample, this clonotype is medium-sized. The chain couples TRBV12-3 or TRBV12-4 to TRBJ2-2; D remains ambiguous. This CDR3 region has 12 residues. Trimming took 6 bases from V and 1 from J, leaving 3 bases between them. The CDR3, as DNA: TGTGCCAGCAGGGAGAACACCGGGGAGCTGTTTTTT. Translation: CASRENTGELFF.

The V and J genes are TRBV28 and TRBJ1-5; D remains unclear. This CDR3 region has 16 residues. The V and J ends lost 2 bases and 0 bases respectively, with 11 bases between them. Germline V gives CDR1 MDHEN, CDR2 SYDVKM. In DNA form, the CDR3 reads TGTGCCAGCAGTTTAGAGGGCCACCTTAGCAATCAGCCCCAGCATTTT. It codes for CASSLEGHLSNQPQHF.

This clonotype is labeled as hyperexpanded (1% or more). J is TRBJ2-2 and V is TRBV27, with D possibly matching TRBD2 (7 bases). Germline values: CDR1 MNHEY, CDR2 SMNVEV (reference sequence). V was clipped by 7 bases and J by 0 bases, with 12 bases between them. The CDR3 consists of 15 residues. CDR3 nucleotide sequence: TGTGCCAGCACCCTCGGGGGGCCGAACACCGGGGAGCTGTTTTTT. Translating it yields CASTLGGPNTGELFF.